These 10 T cell receptor beta chains came from one sample sequenced in a study of cytomegalovirus exposure and HLA in healthy donors. The PCR contained 60 Vbeta and 13 Jbeta primers. Repertoires were generated with immunoSEQ multiplex PCR, while TCRdb's copy carries only in-frame clones and drops some. This repertoire includes 65,000 to 85,000 clones. The specimen was PBMCs. The receptors were gathered from a female donor in good health and CMV-seropositive.

The chain combines TRBV28 with TRBJ1-1; 9 bases are a match to TRBD1. V was pared by 9 bases and J by 8 bases, with 10 bases of the junction left unmatched. Germline V lookup: CDR1 MDHEN, CDR2 SYDVKM. The CDR3 has 13 residues. The CDR3 sequence: CASQLQGAHEAFF. The CDR3, as DNA: TGTGCCAGTCAACTACAGGGGGCTCACGAAGCTTTCTTT.

As DNA, the CDR3 is TGTGCCAGCAGTGGATCCGGGACAGACCCTTCCTACGAGCAGTACTTC. Its protein is CASSGSGTDPSYEQYF. The chain uses TRBV6-1 and TRBJ2-7; 7 positions match TRBD1. V lost 4 bases and J lost 1; bases outside the gene matches: 10. The CDR3 length is 16 residues. Looked up from germline, CDR1 is MNHNS and CDR2 is SASEGT.

The rearrangement links TRBV10-3 to TRBJ2-1, with 8 bases identical to TRBD1. Germline-derived CDR1 and CDR2 are ENHRY and SYGVKD. This CDR3 comprises 16 residues. The junction had 7 bases not matched to a gene; V was cut back by 2 bases and J by 4 bases. Here the CDR3 DNA reads TGTGCCATCAGTGAGGCCACAGGGGGACGGTACAATGAGCAGTTCTTC. Translation gives CAISEATGGRYNEQFF.

J is TRBJ1-5 and V is TRBV28; possible D gene TRBD1, 5 bases. V shed 6 bases and J shed 2 bases, with 20 bases lying between them. The CDR3 is 17 residues long. In germline, CDR1 is MDHEN, CDR2 SYDVKM. The CDR3 DNA reads TGTGCCAGCAGGCATATCCCCCAGGGATCCGGCAATCAGCCCCAGCATTTT. Its protein product is CASRHIPQGSGNQPQHF.

The V call is TRBV25-1, the J call TRBJ1-4, with 7 bases that match TRBD1. After removal of 1 base from V and 10 bases from J, the junction contained 3 bases not matched to a gene. Germline values: CDR1 MGHDK, CDR2 SYGVNS. The CDR3 extends over 13 amino acids. The CDR3 reads CASSEFKGAKLFF. CDR3 nucleotide sequence: TGTGCCAGCAGTGAATTCAAGGGGGCAAAACTGTTTTTT.

In DNA, the CDR3 is TGTGCCAGCAGCGTAGAGGGGCAGGGTGCGACTGAAGCTTTCTTT. It yields the protein CASSVEGQGATEAFF. The rearrangement joins TRBV9 to TRBJ1-1; D is perhaps TRBD1 (5 bases). The CDR3 has 15 residues. The V gene lost 0 bases and the J gene lost 5 bases, with 14 bases spanning the gap. Germline values: CDR1 SGDLS, CDR2 YYNGEE.

The chain has TRBV7-9 and TRBJ2-7; D is perhaps TRBD2 (5 bases). Germline lookup yields CDR1 SEHNR and CDR2 FQNEAQ (reference sequence). The CDR3 loop spans 13 amino acids. The V end was cut by 2 bases, the J end by 4 bases, with 9 bases between. This CDR3 reads CASSLREKYEQYF. CDR3 DNA sequence: TGTGCCAGCAGCTTAAGGGAGAAGTACGAGCAGTACTTC.

The V call is TRBV15, the J call TRBJ2-5, with 8 nucleotides matching TRBD1. CDR3 length equals 14 residues. Germline CDR1 LNHNV, CDR2 YYDKDF (reference sequence). The V segment lost 1 base and the J segment 4 bases; nucleotides outside the gene matches: 2. As DNA, the CDR3 is TGTGCCACCAGCAGAGTTACAGGGGGAGAGACCCAGTACTTC. Encoded protein: CATSRVTGGETQYF.

This chain links TRBV15 with TRBJ2-1; D remains unclear. Germline CDR1 reads LNHNV; CDR2 reads YYDKDF (reference sequence). CDR3 length equals 14 residues. The V gene lost 2 bases and the J gene lost 6 bases, with 11 bases spanning the gap. In DNA, the CDR3 is TGTGCCACCAGCAGACAACAGCTCCCCAATGAGCAGTTCTTC. Translating gives CATSRQQLPNEQFF.

The gene calls are TRBV6-1 and TRBJ2-6; the D gene is possibly TRBD1 (6 bases). V was pared by 6 bases and J by 4 bases, with 10 bases between. The CDR3 has 14 residues. The V gene's germline CDR1 is MNHNS and CDR2 SASEGT. The CDR3, as DNA: TGTGCCAGCAGGAAGGGGGACGGGGCCAACGTCCTGACTTTC. Translation gives CASRKGDGANVLTF.